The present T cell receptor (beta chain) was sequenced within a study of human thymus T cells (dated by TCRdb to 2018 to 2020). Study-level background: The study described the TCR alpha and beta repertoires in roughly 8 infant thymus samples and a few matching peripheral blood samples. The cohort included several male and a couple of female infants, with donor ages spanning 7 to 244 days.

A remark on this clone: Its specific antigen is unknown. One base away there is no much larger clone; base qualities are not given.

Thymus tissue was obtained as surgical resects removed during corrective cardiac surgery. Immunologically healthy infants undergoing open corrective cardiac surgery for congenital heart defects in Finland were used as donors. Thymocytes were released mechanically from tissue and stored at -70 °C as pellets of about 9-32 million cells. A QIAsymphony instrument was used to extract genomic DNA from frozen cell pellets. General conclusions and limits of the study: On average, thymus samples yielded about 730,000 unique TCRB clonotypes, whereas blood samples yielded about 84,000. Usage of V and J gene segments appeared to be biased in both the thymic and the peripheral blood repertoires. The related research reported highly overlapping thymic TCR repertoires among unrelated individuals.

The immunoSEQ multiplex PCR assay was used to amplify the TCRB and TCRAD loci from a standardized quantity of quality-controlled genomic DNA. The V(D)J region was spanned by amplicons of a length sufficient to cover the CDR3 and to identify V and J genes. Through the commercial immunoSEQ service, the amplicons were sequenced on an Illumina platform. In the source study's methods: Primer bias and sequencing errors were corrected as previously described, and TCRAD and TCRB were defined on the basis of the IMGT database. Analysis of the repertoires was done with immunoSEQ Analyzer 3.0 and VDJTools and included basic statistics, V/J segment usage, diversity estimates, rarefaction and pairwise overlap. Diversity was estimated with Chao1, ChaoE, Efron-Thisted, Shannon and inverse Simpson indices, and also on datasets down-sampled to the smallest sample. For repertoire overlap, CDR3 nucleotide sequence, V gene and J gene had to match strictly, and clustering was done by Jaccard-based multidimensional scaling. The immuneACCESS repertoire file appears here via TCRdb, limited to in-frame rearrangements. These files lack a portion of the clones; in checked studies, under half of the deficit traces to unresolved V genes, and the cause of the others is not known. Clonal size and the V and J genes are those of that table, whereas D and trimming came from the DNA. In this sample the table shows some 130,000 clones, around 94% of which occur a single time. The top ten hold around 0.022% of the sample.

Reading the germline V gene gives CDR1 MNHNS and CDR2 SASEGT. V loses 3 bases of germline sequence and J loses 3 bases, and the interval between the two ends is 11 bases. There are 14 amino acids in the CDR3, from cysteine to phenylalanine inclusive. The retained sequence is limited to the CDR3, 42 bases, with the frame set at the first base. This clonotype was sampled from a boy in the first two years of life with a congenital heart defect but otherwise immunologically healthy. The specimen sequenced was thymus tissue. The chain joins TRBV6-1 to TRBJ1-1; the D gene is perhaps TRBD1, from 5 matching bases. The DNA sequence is TGTGCCAGCAGTGATCGGGGCGCCCACACTGAAGCTTTCTTT. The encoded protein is CASSDRGAHTEAFF.